This T cell receptor beta chain was captured in a study of CD8+ T cells in alopecia areata. Study-wide background: Twice a day, 5 to 10 mg of oral tofacitinib was administered to treated patients. Severity was scored as percentage of affected scalp area in treated patients. Points from the study as a whole: Against the mouse data, patients shared TCRs less clearly, possibly for HLA reasons.

Described treatment: oral pan-JAK inhibitor, 5-10 mg twice daily. Germline V gene lookup returns CDR1 MDHEN and CDR2 SYDVKM. The CDR3 is made up of 20 amino acids. Trimming took 6 bases from V and 2 from J, leaving 32 bases between them. Concerning this clone itself: What it binds is not known.

RNA was extracted and reverse transcribed into cDNA as the sequencing template. The assay was immunoSEQ multiplex PCR, and TCRdb's table has in-frame clones only and misses some. The sample consists of about 97,000 clones, about 60% of them appearing once. The source of this sequence is a human donor with alopecia areata. The chain recombines TRBV28 with TRBJ2-7; tentative D call: TRBD1 (8 bases). This material consisted of CD8+ T cells sorted from blood, taken at roughly week 58, from a patient treated with tofacitinib. CDR3 nucleotides: TGTGCCAGCAGCCCTGGGCCAGGGGGCAAGAGGGAGCGGGGACCCTACGAGCAGTACTTC. Protein product: CASSPGPGGKRERGPYEQYF.